This TCR beta chain came from a study of CD8 T cells in ankylosing spondylitis. The germline V and J ends were trimmed by 4 bases and 11 bases, with 10 bases remaining between them. The CDR3 extends over 11 amino acids. The V gene's germline CDR1 is KGHDR and CDR2 SFDVKD. Quantitative barcoded 5'-RACE was used to prepare TCR beta libraries. TCRdb reprocessed the 5' RACE reads via MiXCR and lists one record per CDR3 protein. Among around 150,000 distinct CDR3 sequences listed, 25% to 35% were seen once. This clonotype was found a few times. Its cognate antigen is unknown. The study, taken as a whole, reports: The study identified a TCR beta motif of several highly homologous variants that appeared characteristic of ankylosing spondylitis blood. Matched ankylosing spondylitis synovial fluid reportedly contained a significantly enriched population of disease-linked clones. Disease-linked clones bore a CD8+ phenotype and were relatively rare in peripheral blood.

V and J are TRBV24-1 and TRBJ1-1; D remains unclear. Material for sequencing was synovial fluid, either unsorted or a sorted T cell fraction (not recorded which). The TCR originated in a male donor with ankylosing spondylitis. Written as DNA, the CDR3 is TGTGCCACCAGTGACGGGCAGGCGGCTTTCTTT. This gives the protein CATSDGQAAFF.